This TCR beta chain was documented in a study of blood T cell repertoires in COVID-19. In the authors' workflow: Amplification of reference gene primers was used by the study to estimate nucleated cell counts. Measured with immunoSEQ multiplex PCR; TCRdb has only the in-frame clones, and not every one. V, J and clone size are those of that table, while D and trimming were read from the DNA. The table shows around 370,000 clones, with around 86% occurring only once. Germline assignment: CDR1 MNHEY and CDR2 SMNVEV (reference sequence). J gave up 1 base and V 4 bases, and 6 bases lay outside the gene matches. The CDR3 extends over 15 amino acids.

The specimen was peripheral blood. The chain combines TRBV27 with TRBJ2-7; 8 nucleotides line up with TRBD1. This receptor was identified in a woman aged 50 to 60 with COVID-19, enrolled during active disease. In DNA form, the CDR3 reads TGTGCCAGCAGTTGGGGGACAGGATCGTCCTACGAGCAGTACTTC. The encoded protein is CASSWGTGSSYEQYF.